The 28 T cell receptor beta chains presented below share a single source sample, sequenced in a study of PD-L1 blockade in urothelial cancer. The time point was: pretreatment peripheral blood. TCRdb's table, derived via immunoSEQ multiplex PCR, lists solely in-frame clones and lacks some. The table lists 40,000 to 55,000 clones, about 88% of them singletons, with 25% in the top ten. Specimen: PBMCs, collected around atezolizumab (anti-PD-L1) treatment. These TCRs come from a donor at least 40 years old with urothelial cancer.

The CDR3 spells CASSTGLPYGYTF. The CDR3 DNA sequence: TGTGCCAGCAGTACAGGGTTACCCTATGGCTACACCTTC. The chain carries TRBV6-1 and TRBJ1-2; possible D gene TRBD1, 6 bases. Germline CDR1 reads MNHNS; CDR2 reads SASEGT. The CDR3 spans 13 residues. V dropped 5 bases and J dropped 4 bases, with 11 bases sitting between them.

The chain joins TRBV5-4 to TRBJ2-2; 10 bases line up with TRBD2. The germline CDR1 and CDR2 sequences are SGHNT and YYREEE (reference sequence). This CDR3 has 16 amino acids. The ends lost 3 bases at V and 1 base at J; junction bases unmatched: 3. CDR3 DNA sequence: TGTGCCAGCAGCTACGGACTAGCGGTGAACACCGGGGAGCTGTTTTTT. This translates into CASSYGLAVNTGELFF. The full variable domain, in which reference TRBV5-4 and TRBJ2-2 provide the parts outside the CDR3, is ETGVTQSPTHLIKTRGQQVTLRCSSQSGHNTVSWYQQALGQGPQFIFQYYREEENGRGNFPPRFSGLQFPNYSSELNVNALELDDSALYLCASSYGLAVNTGELFFGEGSRLTVL.

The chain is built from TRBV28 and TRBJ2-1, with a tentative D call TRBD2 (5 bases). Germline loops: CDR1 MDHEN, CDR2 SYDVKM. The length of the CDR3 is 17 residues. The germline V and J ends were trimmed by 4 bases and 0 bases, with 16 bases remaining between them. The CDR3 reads CASSYPRSGSSYNEQFF. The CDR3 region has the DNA TGTGCCAGCAGTTACCCCCGGTCGGGGAGCTCCTACAATGAGCAGTTCTTC.

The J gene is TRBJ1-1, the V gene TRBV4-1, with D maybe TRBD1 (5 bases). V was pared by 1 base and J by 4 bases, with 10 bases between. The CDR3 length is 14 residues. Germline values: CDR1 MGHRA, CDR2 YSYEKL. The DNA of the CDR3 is TGCGCCAGCAGCCAAGTAGCAGGGCCCACTGAAGCTTTCTTT. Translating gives CASSQVAGPTEAFF.

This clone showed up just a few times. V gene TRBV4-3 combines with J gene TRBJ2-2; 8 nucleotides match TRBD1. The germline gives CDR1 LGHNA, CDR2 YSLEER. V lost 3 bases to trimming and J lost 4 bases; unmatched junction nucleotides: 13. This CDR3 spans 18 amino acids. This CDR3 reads CASSHLTGAGWGTGELFF. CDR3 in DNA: TGCGCCAGCAGCCATCTGACAGGGGCGGGGTGGGGCACCGGGGAGCTGTTTTTT.

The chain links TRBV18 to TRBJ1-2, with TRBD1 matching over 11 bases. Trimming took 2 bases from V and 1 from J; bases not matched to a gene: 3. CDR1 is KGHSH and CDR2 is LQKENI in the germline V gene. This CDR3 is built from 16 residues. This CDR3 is CASSPGQGAFNYGYTF. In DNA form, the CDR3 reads TGTGCCAGCTCACCAGGACAGGGGGCGTTTAACTATGGCTACACCTTC. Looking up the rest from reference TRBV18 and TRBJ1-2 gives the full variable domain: NAGVMQNPRHLVRRRGQEARLRCSPMKGHSHVYWYRQLPEEGLKFMVYLQKENIIDESGMPKERFSAEFPKEGPSILRIQQVVRGDSAAYFCASSPGQGAFNYGYTFGSGTRLTVV.

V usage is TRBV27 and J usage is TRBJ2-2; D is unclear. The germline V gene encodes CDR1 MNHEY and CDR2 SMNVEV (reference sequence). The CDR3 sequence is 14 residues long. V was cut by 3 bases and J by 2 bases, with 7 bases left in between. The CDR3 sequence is CASSLAVNTGELFF. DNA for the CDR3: TGTGCCAGCAGTTTGGCGGTAAACACCGGGGAGCTGTTTTTT.

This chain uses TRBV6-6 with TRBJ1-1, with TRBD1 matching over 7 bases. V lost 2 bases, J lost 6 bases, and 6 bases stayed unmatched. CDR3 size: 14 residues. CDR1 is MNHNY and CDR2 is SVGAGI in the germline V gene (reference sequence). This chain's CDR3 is CASSYGRGSSEAFF. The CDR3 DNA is TGTGCCAGCAGTTACGGCAGGGGGTCCTCTGAAGCTTTCTTT.

The CDR3 DNA reads TGTGCCAGCGGGCGGGAGCTGAGGCCCCAGTACTTC. Its translation is CASGRELRPQYF. The V call is TRBV28, the J call TRBJ2-5, with 7 nucleotides matching TRBD2. The CDR3 length is 12 residues. Germline trimming cut 8 bases from V and 9 bases from J; bases unmatched to any gene: 9. Looked up from germline, CDR1 is MDHEN and CDR2 is SYDVKM.

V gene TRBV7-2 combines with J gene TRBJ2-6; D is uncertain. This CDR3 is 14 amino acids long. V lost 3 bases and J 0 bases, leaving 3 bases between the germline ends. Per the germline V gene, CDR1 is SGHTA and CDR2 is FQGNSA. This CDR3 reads CASSFRSGANVLTF. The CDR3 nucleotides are TGTGCCAGCAGCTTCCGCTCTGGGGCCAACGTCCTGACTTTC.

Written as DNA, the CDR3 is TGTGCCAGCAGTGTGGGGACAGGCCTTAAAGGTACTGAAGCTTTCTTT. Amino acid sequence: CASSVGTGLKGTEAFF. The gene calls are TRBV6-1 and TRBJ1-1; 8 bases map to TRBD1. CDR3 length equals 16 residues. After removal of 4 bases from V and 5 bases from J, the junction contained 12 bases not matched to a gene. The V gene's germline CDR1 is MNHNS and CDR2 SASEGT.

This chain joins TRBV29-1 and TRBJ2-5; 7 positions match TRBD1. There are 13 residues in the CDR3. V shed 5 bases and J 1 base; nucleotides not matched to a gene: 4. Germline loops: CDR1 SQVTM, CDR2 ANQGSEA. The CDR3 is CSVPGQSQETQYF. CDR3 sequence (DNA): TGCAGCGTTCCGGGACAGAGCCAAGAGACCCAGTACTTC.

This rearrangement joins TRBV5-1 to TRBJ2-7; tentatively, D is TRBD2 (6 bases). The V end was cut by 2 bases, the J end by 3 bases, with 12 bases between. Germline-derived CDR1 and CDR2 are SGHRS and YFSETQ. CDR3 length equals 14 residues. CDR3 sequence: CASSFGGVIYEQYF. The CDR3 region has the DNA TGCGCCAGCAGCTTTGGCGGGGTAATCTACGAGCAGTACTTC.

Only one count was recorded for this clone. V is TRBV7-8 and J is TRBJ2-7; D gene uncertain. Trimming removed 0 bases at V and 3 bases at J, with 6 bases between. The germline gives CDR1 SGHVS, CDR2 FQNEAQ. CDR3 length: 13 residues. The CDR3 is CASSLAAHYEQYF. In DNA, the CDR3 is TGTGCCAGCAGCTTAGCGGCCCACTACGAGCAGTACTTC.

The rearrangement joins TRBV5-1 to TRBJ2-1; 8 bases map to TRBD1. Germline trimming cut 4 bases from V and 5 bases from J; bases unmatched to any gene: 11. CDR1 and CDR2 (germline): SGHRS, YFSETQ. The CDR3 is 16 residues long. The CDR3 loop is CASSPLRGQYNNEQFF. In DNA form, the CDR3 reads TGCGCCAGCAGCCCCCTCAGGGGGCAATATAACAATGAGCAGTTCTTC. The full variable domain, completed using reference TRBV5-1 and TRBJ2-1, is KAGVTQTPRYLIKTRGQQVTLSCSPISGHRSVSWYQQTPGQGLQFLFEYFSETQRNKGNFPGRFSGRQFSNSRSEMNVSTLELGDSALYLCASSPLRGQYNNEQFFGPGTRLTVL.

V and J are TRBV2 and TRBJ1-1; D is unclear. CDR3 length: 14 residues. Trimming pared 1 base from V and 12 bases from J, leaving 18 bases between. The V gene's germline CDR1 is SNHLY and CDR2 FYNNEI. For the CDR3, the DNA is TGTGCCAGCAGTGAAGGGGCGGGTGGGTACGTCCCTTTCTTT. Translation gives CASSEGAGGYVPFF.

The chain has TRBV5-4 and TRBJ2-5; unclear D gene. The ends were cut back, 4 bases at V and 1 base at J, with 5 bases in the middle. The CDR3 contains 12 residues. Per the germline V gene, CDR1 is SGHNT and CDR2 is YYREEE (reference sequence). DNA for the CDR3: TGTGCCAGCAGCCTCCCCCAAGAGACCCAGTACTTC. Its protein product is CASSLPQETQYF.

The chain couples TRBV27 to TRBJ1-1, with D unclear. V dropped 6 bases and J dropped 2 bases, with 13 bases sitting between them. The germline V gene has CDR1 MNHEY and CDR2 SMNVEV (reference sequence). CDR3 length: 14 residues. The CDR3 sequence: CASRTRGLNTEAFF. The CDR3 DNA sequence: TGTGCCAGCAGGACACGCGGGCTAAACACTGAAGCTTTCTTT.

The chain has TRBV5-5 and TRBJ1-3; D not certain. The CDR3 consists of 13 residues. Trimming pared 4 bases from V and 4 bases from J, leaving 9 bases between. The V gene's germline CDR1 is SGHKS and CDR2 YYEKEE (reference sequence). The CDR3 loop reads CASSARAGNTIYF. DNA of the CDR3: TGTGCCAGCAGCGCGAGGGCGGGAAACACCATATATTTT.

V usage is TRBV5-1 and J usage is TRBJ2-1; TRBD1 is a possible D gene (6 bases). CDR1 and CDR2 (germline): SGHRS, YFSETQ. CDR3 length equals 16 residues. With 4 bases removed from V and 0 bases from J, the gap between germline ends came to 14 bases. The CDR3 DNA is TGCGCCAGCAGCCCGGGACATTCGAGCTCCTACAATGAGCAGTTCTTC. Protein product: CASSPGHSSSYNEQFF.

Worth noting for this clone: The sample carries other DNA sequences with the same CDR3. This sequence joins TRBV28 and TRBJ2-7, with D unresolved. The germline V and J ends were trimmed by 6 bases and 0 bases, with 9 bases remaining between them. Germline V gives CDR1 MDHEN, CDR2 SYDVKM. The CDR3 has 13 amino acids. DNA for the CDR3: TGTGCCAGCAGCCCCACAAGCTCCTACGAGCAGTACTTC. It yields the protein CASSPTSSYEQYF.

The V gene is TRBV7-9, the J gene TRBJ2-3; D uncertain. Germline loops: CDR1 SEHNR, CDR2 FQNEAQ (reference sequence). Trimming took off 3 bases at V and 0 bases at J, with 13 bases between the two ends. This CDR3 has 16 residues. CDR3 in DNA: TGTGCCAGCAGCTTCGGCCGGGTGGTGAGCACAGATACGCAGTATTTT. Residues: CASSFGRVVSTDTQYF.

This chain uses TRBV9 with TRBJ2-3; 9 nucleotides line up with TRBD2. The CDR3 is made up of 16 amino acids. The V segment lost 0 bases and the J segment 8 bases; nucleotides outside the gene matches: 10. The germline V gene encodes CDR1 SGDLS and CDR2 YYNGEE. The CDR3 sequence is CASSVGTSVLGGTQYF. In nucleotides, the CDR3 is TGTGCCAGCAGCGTAGGGACTAGCGTACTGGGCGGTACGCAGTATTTT.

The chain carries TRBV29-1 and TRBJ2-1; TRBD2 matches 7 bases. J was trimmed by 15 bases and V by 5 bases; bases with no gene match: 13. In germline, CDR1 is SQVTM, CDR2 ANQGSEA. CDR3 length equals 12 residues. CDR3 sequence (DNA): TGCAGCGTTAGGCTGGGGGGGAATCCTGCGTTCTTC. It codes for CSVRLGGNPAFF.

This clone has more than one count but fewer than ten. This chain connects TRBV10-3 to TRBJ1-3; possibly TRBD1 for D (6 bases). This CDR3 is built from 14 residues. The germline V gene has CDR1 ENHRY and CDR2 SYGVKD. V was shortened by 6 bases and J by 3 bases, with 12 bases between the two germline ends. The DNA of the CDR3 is TGTGCCATCAGCGGACAGTTGGGTGGAAACACCATATATTTT. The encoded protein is CAISGQLGGNTIYF.

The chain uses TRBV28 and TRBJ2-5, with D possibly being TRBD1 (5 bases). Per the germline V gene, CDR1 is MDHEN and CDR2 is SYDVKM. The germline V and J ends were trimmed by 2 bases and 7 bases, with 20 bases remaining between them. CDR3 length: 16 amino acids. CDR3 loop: CASSLGAQGPWGTQYF. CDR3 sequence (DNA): TGTGCCAGCAGTTTAGGGGCACAAGGGCCTTGGGGGACCCAGTACTTC.

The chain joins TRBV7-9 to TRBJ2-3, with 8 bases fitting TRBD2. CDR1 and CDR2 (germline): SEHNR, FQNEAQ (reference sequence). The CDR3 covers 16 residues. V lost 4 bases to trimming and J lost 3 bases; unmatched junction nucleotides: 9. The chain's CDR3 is CASSSQLAGKTDTQYF. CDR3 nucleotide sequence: TGTGCCAGCAGCTCCCAGTTAGCGGGAAAAACAGATACGCAGTATTTT.

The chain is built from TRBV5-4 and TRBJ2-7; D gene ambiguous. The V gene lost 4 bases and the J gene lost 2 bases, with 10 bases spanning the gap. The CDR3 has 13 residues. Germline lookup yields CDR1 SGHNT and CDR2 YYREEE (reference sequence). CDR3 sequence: CASSPGTAYEQYF. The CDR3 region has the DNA TGTGCCAGCAGCCCCGGCACAGCCTACGAGCAGTACTTC.